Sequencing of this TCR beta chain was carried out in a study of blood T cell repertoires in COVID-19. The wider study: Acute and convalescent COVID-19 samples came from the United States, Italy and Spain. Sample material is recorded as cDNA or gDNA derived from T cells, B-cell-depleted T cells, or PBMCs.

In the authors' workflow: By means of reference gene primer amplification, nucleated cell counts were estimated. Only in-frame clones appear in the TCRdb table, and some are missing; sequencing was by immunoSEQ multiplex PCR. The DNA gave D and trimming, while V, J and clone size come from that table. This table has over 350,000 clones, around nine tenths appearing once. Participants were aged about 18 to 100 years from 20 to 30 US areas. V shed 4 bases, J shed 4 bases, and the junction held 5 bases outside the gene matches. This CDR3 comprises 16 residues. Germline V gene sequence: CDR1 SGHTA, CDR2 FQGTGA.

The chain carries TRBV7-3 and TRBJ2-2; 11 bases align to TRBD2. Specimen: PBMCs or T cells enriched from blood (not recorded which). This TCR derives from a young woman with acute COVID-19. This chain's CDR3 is CASSSGTSGVTGELFF. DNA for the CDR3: TGTGCCAGCAGCTCCGGGACTAGCGGTGTCACCGGGGAGCTGTTTTTT.